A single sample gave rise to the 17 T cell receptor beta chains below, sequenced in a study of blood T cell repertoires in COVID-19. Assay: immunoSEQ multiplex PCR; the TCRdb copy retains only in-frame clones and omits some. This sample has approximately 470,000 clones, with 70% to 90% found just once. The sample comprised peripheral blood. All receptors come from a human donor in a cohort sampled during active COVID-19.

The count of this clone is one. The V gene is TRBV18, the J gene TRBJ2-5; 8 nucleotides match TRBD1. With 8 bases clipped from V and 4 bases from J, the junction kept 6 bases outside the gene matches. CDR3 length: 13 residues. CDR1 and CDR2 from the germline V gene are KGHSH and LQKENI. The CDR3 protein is CASGQGSSETQYF. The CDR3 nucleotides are TGTGCCAGCGGACAGGGTTCCTCAGAGACCCAGTACTTC.

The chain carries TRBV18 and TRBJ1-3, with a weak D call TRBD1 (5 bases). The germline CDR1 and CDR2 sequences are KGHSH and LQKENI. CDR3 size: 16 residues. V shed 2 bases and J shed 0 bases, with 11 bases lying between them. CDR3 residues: CASSPTGESSGNTIYF. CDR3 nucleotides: TGTGCCAGCTCACCAACAGGCGAAAGCTCTGGAAACACCATATATTTT.

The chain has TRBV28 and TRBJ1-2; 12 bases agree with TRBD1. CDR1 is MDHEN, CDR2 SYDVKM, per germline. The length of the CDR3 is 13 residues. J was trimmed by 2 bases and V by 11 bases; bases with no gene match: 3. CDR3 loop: CAEGTGGNYGYTF. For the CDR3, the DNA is TGTGCCGAAGGGACAGGGGGCAACTATGGCTACACCTTC.

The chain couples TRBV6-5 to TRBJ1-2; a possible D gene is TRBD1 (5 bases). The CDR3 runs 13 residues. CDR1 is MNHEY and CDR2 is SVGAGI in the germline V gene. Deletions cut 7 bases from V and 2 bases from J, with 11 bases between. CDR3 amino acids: CASTRGGNYGYTF. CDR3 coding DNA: TGTGCCAGCACCCGGGGGGGGAACTATGGCTACACCTTC.

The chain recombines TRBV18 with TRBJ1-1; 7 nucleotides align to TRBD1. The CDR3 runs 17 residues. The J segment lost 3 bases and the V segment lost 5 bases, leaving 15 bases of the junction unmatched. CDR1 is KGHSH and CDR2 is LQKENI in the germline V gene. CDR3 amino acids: CASSSRDSQGWDTEAFF. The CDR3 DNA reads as TGTGCCAGCTCATCCCGGGACAGCCAAGGATGGGACACTGAAGCTTTCTTT. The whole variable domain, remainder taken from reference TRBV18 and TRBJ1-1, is NAGVMQNPRHLVRRRGQEARLRCSPMKGHSHVYWYRQLPEEGLKFMVYLQKENIIDESGMPKERFSAEFPKEGPSILRIQQVVRGDSAAYFCASSSRDSQGWDTEAFFGQGTRLTVV.

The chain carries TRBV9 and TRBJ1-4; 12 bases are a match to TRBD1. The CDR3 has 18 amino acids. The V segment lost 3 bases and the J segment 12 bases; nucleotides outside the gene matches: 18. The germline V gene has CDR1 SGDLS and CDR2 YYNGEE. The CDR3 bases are TGTGCCAGCAGCGGGGACAGGGGGCACCTCGGAGGGACGTTGGAACTGTTTTTT. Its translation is CASSGDRGHLGGTLELFF.

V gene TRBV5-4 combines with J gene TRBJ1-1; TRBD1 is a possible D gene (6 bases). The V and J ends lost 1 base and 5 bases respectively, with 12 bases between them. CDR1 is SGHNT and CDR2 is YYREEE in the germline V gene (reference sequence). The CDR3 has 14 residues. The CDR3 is CASSLQGIWTEAFF. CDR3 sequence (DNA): TGTGCCAGCAGCTTGCAGGGGATATGGACTGAAGCTTTCTTT.

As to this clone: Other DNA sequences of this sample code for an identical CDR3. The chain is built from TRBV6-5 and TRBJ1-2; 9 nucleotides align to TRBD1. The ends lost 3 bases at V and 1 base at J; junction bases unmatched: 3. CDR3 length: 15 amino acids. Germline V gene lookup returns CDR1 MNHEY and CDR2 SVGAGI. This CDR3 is CASSYGQGLNYGYTF. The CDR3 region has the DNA TGTGCCAGCAGTTATGGACAGGGGCTTAACTATGGCTACACCTTC.

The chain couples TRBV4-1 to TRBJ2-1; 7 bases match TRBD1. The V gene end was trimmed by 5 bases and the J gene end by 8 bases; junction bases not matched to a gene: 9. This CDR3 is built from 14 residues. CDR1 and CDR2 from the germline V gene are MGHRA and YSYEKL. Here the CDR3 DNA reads TGCGCCAGCAGCTCCTCGACAGGGCCGGATGAGCAGTTCTTC. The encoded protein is CASSSSTGPDEQFF.

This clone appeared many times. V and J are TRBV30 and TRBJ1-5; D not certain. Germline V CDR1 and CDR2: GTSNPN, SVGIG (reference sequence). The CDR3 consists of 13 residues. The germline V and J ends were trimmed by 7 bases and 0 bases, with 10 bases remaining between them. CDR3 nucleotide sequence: TGTGCCTTTTCCGGCGGTAGCAATCAGCCCCAGCATTTT. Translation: CAFSGGSNQPQHF.

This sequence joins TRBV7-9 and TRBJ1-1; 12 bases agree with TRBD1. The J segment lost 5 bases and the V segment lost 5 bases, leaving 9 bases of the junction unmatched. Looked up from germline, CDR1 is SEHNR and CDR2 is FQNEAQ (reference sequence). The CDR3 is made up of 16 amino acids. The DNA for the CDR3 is TGTGCCAGCAGCCCCGGCGGGGGACAGGGGGCTACTGAAGCTTTCTTT. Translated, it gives CASSPGGGQGATEAFF.

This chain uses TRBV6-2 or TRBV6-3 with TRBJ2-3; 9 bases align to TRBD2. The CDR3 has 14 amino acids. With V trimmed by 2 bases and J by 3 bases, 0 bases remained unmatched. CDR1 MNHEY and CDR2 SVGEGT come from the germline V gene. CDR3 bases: TGTGCCAGCAGTTACCTAGCGGGGACAGATACGCAGTATTTT. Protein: CASSYLAGTDTQYF.

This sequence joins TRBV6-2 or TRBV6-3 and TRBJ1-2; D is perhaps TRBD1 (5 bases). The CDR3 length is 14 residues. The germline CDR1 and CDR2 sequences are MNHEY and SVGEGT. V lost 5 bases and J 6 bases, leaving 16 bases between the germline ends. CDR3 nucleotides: TGTGCCAGCAGTCAGGTTCAGGGTTATGATGGCTACACCTTC. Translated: CASSQVQGYDGYTF.

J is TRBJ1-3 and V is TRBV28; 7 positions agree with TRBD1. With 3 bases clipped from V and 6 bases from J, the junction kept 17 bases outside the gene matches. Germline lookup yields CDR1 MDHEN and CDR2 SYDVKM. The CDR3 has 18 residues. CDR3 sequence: CASSFLRGVGQRTNTIYF. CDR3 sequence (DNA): TGTGCCAGCAGTTTCCTTAGGGGGGTGGGACAGAGAACAAACACCATATATTTT.

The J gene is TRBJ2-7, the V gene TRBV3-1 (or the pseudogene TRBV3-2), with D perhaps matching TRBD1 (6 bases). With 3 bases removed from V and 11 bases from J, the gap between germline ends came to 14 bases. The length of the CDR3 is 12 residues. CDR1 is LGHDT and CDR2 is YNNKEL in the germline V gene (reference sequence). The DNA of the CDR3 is TGTGCCAGCAGCCAGGCTTGTAAGGGGGAGTACTTC. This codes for CASSQACKGEYF.

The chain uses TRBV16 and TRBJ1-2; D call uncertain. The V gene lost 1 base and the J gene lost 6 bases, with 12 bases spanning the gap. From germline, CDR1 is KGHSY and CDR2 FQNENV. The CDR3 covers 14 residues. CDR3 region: CASSQWQDPHGYTF. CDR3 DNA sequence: TGTGCCAGCAGCCAATGGCAGGATCCCCATGGCTACACCTTC.

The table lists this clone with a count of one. The CDR3 bases are TGTGCCAGCAAACTCCGGGACAGAAATTCACCCCTCCACTTT. Its protein product is CASKLRDRNSPLHF. The chain links TRBV28 to TRBJ1-6; 7 bases agree with TRBD1. CDR1 and CDR2 from the germline V gene are MDHEN and SYDVKM. There are 14 residues in the CDR3. The J segment lost 7 bases and the V segment lost 7 bases, leaving 7 bases of the junction unmatched.